A single sample is the source of the 24 T cell receptor beta chains below, sequenced in a study of T cells after posttransplantation cyclophosphamide. The table came from immunoSEQ multiplex PCR; TCRdb's copy has only in-frame clones and leaves some out. The sample shows tens of thousands of clones, around 95% of them seen only once. Source material: PBMCs. Receptor source: a woman younger than 45 in good health and a related stem cell transplant donor.

The J gene is TRBJ1-1, the V gene TRBV6-1; weak D call: TRBD1 (5 bases). Germline V gene data show CDR1 as MNHNS and CDR2 as SASEGT. The CDR3 contains 16 residues. V was pared by 2 bases and J by 0 bases, with 13 bases between. DNA for the CDR3: TGTGCCAGCAGTGAACGCCCCGGCAGGGTGAACACTGAAGCTTTCTTT. Encoded protein: CASSERPGRVNTEAFF.

V is TRBV19 and J is TRBJ2-7; 8 bases align to TRBD2. With V trimmed by 6 bases and J by 0 bases, 10 bases remained unmatched. The CDR3 extends over 16 amino acids. CDR1 LNHDA and CDR2 SQIVND come from the germline V gene (reference sequence). In DNA form, the CDR3 reads TGTGCCAGTAGCTCTCGACGGGGGGGCCTCTCCTACGAGCAGTACTTC. This sequence encodes CASSSRRGGLSYEQYF.

The chain has TRBV10-3 and TRBJ2-6; possibly TRBD2 for D (5 bases). Germline-derived CDR1 and CDR2 are ENHRY and SYGVKD. CDR3 size: 17 residues. Trimming stripped 4 bases from V and 0 bases from J, with 13 bases between. In DNA form, the CDR3 reads TGTGCCATCAGTGGTCTCTCGGGGAACTCTGGGGCCAACGTCCTGACTTTC. This encodes CAISGLSGNSGANVLTF.

J is TRBJ1-1 and V is TRBV11-2; 7 bases are a match to TRBD1. CDR1 SGHAT and CDR2 FQNNGV come from the germline V gene. V dropped 0 bases and J dropped 6; count of bases not matched to a gene: 7. This CDR3 is 15 amino acids long. The DNA of the CDR3 is TGTGCCAGCAGCTTAGAGAGACAGGGCTACGCTGAAGCTTTCTTT. Its protein product is CASSLERQGYAEAFF.

The chain carries TRBV29-1 and TRBJ2-2; no firm D call. The V gene's germline CDR1 is SQVTM and CDR2 ANQGSEA. Trimming took off 4 bases at V and 1 base at J, with 4 bases between the two ends. This CDR3 is 12 amino acids long. CDR3 region: CSVVRNTGELFF. The CDR3 DNA reads TGCAGCGTTGTCAGGAACACCGGGGAGCTGTTTTTT.

The chain uses TRBV5-6 and TRBJ1-5; 9 bases line up with TRBD1. The CDR3 length is 17 residues. Germline CDR1 is SGHDT and CDR2 is YYEEEE. The V gene end was trimmed by 0 bases and the J gene end by 5 bases; junction bases not matched to a gene: 9. The DNA of the CDR3 is TGTGCCAGCAGCTTGGGGGCCGGGACAGGGTATGATCAGCCCCAGCATTTT. It encodes CASSLGAGTGYDQPQHF.

The J gene is TRBJ2-5, the V gene TRBV5-4; 9 bases match TRBD2. J lost 0 bases, V lost 0 bases, and 6 bases had no gene match. The CDR3 extends over 17 amino acids. Germline CDR1 reads SGHNT; CDR2 reads YYREEE (reference sequence). CDR3 in amino acids: CASSLGRSGGDQETQYF. The CDR3 DNA is TGTGCCAGCAGCTTGGGGCGTAGCGGGGGAGACCAAGAGACCCAGTACTTC.

The V and J genes are TRBV19 and TRBJ2-1, with D possibly being TRBD2 (7 bases). Germline CDR1 is LNHDA and CDR2 is SQIVND (reference sequence). Trimming removed 3 bases at V and 4 bases at J, with 16 bases between. This CDR3 has 16 residues. The DNA of the CDR3 is TGTGCCAGTAGTATGGGGGGGGGCTTTCGTTACAATGAGCAGTTCTTC. Its translation is CASSMGGGFRYNEQFF.

The V and J genes are TRBV5-5 and TRBJ2-3, with a weak D call TRBD2 (6 bases). Trimming cost V 0 bases and J 2 bases, with 7 bases left between them. The length of the CDR3 is 14 residues. Germline-derived CDR1 and CDR2 are SGHKS and YYEKEE (reference sequence). CDR3: CASSLERVTDTQYF. In DNA form, the CDR3 reads TGTGCCAGCAGCTTGGAGCGGGTCACAGATACGCAGTATTTT.

The rearrangement uses TRBV5-6 and TRBJ2-5; no reliable D call. The germline V and J ends were trimmed by 2 bases and 2 bases, with 4 bases remaining between them. Germline values: CDR1 SGHDT, CDR2 YYEEEE. CDR3 size: 12 residues. CDR3 bases: TGTGCCAGCAGCTTCGGGCAAGAGACCCAGTACTTC. Translation gives CASSFGQETQYF.

This chain links TRBV5-6 with TRBJ2-3; 7 nucleotides line up with TRBD2. The germline V gene has CDR1 SGHDT and CDR2 YYEEEE. This CDR3 region has 15 residues. V dropped 4 bases and J dropped 0; count of bases not matched to a gene: 5. This chain's CDR3 is CASSAWRGSTDTQYF. The CDR3 DNA is TGTGCCAGCAGCGCATGGCGGGGGAGCACAGATACGCAGTATTTT.

V is TRBV6-1 and J is TRBJ1-1, with D perhaps matching TRBD1 (6 bases). The germline gives CDR1 MNHNS, CDR2 SASEGT. Deletions cut 5 bases from V and 0 bases from J, with 13 bases between. CDR3 length: 15 residues. The CDR3 region is CASSPGQYMNTEAFF. Here the CDR3 DNA reads TGTGCCAGCAGTCCCGGACAGTATATGAACACTGAAGCTTTCTTT.

CDR3 protein: CASSLMRGPLFF. As DNA, the CDR3 is TGTGCCAGCAGTTTAATGCGGGGGCCCCTGTTTTTT. V and J are TRBV27 and TRBJ2-2; the D gene is possibly TRBD2 (7 bases). V lost 2 bases, J lost 14 bases, and 12 bases lay in between. CDR1 is MNHEY and CDR2 is SMNVEV in the germline V gene (reference sequence). This CDR3 comprises 12 residues.

The chain couples TRBV6-5 to TRBJ2-7; TRBD1 might be the D (6 bases). The CDR3 runs to 16 residues. Germline values: CDR1 MNHEY, CDR2 SVGAGI. V was clipped by 0 bases and J by 3 bases, with 15 bases between them. The DNA of the CDR3 is TGTGCCAGCAGTTACTCATCCGGACAGTTCAACTACGAGCAGTACTTC. Amino acids: CASSYSSGQFNYEQYF.

The gene calls are TRBV6-6 and TRBJ1-2; possible D gene TRBD1, 5 bases. This CDR3 is built from 15 residues. CDR1 is MNHNY and CDR2 is SVGAGI in the germline V gene (reference sequence). With 5 bases removed from V and 5 bases from J, the gap between germline ends came to 18 bases. The CDR3 loop reads CASSQPGQGLYGYTF. The DNA of the CDR3 is TGTGCCAGCAGTCAACCGGGGCAGGGACTATATGGCTACACCTTC.

The V call is TRBV5-6, the J call TRBJ2-7; D is undetermined. Germline V CDR1 and CDR2: SGHDT, YYEEEE. This CDR3 is built from 14 residues. The V gene lost 4 bases and the J gene lost 0 bases, with 11 bases spanning the gap. The CDR3, as DNA: TGTGCCAGCAGCATCAGGACGGACTCCTACGAGCAGTACTTC. Its translation: CASSIRTDSYEQYF. Supplemented by reference TRBV5-6 and TRBJ2-7, the full variable domain reads DAGVTQSPTHLIKTRGQQVTLRCSPKSGHDTVSWYQQALGQGPQFIFQYYEEEERQRGNFPDRFSGHQFPNYSSELNVNALLLGDSALYLCASSIRTDSYEQYFGPGTRLTVT.

CDR3 in DNA: TGTGCCAGCAGTTTAGGGACCGTTTTCTGGGGCTACACCTTC. Translating gives CASSLGTVFWGYTF. The chain has TRBV28 and TRBJ1-2; TRBD1 might be the D (5 bases). With 2 bases removed from V and 8 bases from J, the gap between germline ends came to 15 bases. CDR1 MDHEN and CDR2 SYDVKM come from the germline V gene. The CDR3 sequence is 14 residues long.

The rearrangement links TRBV7-2 to TRBJ2-3; no clear D. The CDR3 loop spans 12 amino acids. Germline V gene sequence: CDR1 SGHTA, CDR2 FQGNSA. The ends were cut back, 1 base at V and 4 bases at J, with 3 bases in the middle. The CDR3 reads CASSLDADTQYF. The CDR3 nucleotides read TGTGCCAGCAGCTTAGATGCAGATACGCAGTATTTT.

This rearrangement joins TRBV6-5 to TRBJ1-1, with 7 positions matching TRBD1. CDR1 is MNHEY and CDR2 is SVGAGI in the germline V gene. With 7 bases clipped from V and 7 bases from J, the junction kept 12 bases outside the gene matches. CDR3 length: 14 residues. The CDR3 sequence is CASNPNFNRGEAFF. CDR3 bases: TGTGCCAGCAATCCGAACTTTAACAGGGGTGAAGCTTTCTTT.

The CDR3 loop reads CASIARLGTGELFF. The CDR3 nucleotides are TGTGCCAGCATCGCGCGCCTGGGGACCGGGGAGCTGTTTTTT. The V and J genes are TRBV6-5 and TRBJ2-2; D is unclear. This CDR3 is built from 14 residues. CDR1 and CDR2 from the germline V gene are MNHEY and SVGAGI. V was trimmed by 7 bases and J by 5 bases, leaving 14 bases between them.

The V gene is TRBV19, the J gene TRBJ1-1; possibly TRBD1 for D (5 bases). The CDR3 runs to 15 residues. The germline CDR1 and CDR2 sequences are LNHDA and SQIVND (reference sequence). Trimming removed 4 bases from V and 0 bases from J, with 12 bases in between. The CDR3 here is CASSTGRQMNTEAFF. CDR3 nucleotides: TGTGCCAGTAGTACGGGACGGCAGATGAACACTGAAGCTTTCTTT.

The CDR3 DNA reads as TGTGCCAGCAGCCCGTACGCAGCCACGGGCAACAATGAGCAGTTCTTC. Translating gives CASSPYAATGNNEQFF. V is TRBV7-8 and J is TRBJ2-1; unclear D gene. The CDR3 consists of 16 residues. Germline CDR1 is SGHVS and CDR2 is FQNEAQ. The ends were cut back, 5 bases at V and 5 bases at J, with 19 bases in the middle.

The chain uses TRBV9 and TRBJ2-1; D gene unclear. This CDR3 has 14 amino acids. V was clipped by 3 bases and J by 2 bases, with 9 bases between them. Germline V lookup: CDR1 SGDLS, CDR2 YYNGEE. CDR3: CASSAGSPYNEQFF. The CDR3 coding sequence is TGTGCCAGCAGCGCCGGCAGCCCCTACAATGAGCAGTTCTTC.

In the case of this clone: Relative to the germline gene, one junction end is altered; a read error may explain this. V gene TRBV14 combines with J gene TRBJ2-5; D is possibly TRBD1 or TRBD2 (5 bases each). Germline CDR1 SGHDN, CDR2 FVKESK. This CDR3 is 15 amino acids long. The CDR3 loop reads CASSQVRSAWGTKYF. The CDR3 DNA reads as TGTGCCAGCAGCCAAGTTCGTTCGGCCTGGGGGACCAAGTACTTC.